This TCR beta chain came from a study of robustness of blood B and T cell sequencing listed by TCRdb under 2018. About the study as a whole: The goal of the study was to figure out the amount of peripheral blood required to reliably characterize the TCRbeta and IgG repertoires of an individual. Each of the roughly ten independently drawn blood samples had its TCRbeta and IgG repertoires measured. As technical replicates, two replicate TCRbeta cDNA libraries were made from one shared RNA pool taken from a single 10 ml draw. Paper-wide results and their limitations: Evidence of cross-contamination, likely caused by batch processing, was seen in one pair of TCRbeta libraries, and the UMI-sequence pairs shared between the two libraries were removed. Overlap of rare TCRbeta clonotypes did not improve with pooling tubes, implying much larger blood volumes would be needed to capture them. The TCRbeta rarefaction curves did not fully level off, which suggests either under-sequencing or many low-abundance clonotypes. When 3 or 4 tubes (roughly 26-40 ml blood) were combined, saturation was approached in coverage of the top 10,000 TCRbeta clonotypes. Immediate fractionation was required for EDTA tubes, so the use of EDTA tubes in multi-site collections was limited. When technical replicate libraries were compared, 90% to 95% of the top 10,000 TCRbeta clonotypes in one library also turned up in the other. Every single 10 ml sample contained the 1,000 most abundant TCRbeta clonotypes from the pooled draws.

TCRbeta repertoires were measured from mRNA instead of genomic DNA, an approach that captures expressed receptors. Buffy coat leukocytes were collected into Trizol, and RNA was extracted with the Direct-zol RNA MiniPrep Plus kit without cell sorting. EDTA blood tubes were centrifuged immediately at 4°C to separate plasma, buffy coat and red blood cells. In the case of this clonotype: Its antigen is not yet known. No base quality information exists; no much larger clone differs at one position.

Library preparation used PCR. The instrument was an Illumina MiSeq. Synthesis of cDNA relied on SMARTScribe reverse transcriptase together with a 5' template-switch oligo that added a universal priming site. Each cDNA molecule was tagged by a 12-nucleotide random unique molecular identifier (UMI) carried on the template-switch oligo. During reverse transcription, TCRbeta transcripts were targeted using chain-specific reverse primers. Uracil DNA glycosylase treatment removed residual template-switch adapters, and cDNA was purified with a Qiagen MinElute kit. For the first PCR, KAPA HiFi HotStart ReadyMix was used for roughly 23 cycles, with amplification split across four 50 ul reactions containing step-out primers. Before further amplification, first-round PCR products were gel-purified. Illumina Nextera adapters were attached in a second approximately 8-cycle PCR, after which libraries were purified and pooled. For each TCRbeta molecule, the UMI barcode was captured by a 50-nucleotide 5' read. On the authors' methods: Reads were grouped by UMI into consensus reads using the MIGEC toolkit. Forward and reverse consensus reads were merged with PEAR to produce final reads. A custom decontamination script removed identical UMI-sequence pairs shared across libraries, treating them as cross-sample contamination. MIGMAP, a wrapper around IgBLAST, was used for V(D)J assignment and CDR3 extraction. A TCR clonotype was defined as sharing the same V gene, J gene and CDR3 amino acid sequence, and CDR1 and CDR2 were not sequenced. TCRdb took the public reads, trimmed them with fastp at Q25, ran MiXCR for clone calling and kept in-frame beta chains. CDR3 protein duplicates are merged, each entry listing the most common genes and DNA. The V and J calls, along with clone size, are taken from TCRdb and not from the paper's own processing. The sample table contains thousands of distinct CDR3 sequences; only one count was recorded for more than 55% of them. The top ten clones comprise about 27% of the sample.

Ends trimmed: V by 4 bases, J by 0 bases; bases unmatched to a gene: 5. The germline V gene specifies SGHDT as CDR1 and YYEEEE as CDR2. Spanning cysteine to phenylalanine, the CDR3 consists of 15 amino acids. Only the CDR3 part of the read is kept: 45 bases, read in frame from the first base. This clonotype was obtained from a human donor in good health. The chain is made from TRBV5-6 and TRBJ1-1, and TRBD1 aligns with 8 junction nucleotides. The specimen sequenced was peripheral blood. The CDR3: CASSGGTGLNTEAFF. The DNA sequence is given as TGTGCCAGCAGCGGGGGGACAGGTCTGAACACTGAAGCTTTCTTT.